This record covers a single T cell receptor (beta chain). The data stem from a study of T cell changes during pregnancy in multiple sclerosis. The repertoire was sequenced with immunoSEQ multiplex PCR; TCRdb's copy has only in-frame clones and lacks some. The sample yields 80,000 to 100,000 clones, about 92% seen once. The CDR3 totals 13 residues. The V gene's germline CDR1 is MNHEY and CDR2 SMNVEV (reference sequence). With V trimmed by 8 bases and J by 5 bases, 7 bases remained unmatched. Source: peripheral blood, taken in the first trimester of pregnancy. The receptor's source is a female donor with multiple sclerosis, enrolled in a pregnancy study. The V and J genes are TRBV27 and TRBJ2-3; 7 positions match TRBD1. The CDR3 DNA sequence: TGTGCCAGCTGTTGGCAGGGGGAAGATACGCAGTATTTT. This codes for CASCWQGEDTQYF.